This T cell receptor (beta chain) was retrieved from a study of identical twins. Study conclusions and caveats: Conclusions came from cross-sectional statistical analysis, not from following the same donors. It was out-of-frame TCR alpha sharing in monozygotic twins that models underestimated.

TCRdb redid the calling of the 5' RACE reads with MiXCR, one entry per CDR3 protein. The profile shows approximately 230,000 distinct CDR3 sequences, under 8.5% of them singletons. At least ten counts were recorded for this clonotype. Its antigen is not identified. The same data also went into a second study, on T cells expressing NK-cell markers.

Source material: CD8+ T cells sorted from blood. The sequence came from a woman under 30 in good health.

The CDR3 loop is CASSHDGRALSYNEQFF. The CDR3 DNA reads TGTGCCAGCAGCCACGATGGGCGGGCCCTCTCCTACAATGAGCAGTTCTTC. The chain combines TRBV7-6 with TRBJ2-1; possibly TRBD2 for D (5 bases). V was clipped by 5 bases and J by 0 bases, with 17 bases between them. This CDR3 comprises 17 residues. CDR1 and CDR2 (germline): SGHVS, FNYEAQ.